Listed below are T cell receptor beta chains from one sample, sequenced in a study of PD-1 blockade in classical Hodgkin lymphoma. The repertoire was sequenced with immunoSEQ multiplex PCR; TCRdb's copy has only in-frame clones and lacks some. Of approximately 60,000 clones listed, around 88% are singletons. The sequenced sample was peripheral blood mononuclear cells (PBMCs), obtained at baseline. Source of these receptors: a human donor with classical Hodgkin lymphoma. The CDR3 runs from the conserved cysteine through the conserved F or W. The order of the fields is D gene, clone size, V gene, J gene, CDR3 DNA, CDR3 protein. D genes are given only for firm matches. Some rows have no size entry. The others give once, few or many, or a class for an expanded clone.

>NA|NA|TRBV19|TRBJ2-7
TGTGCCAGTAGTATTCGAGGCGGACTATCCAGGGGCTACGAGCAGTACTTC
CASSIRGGLSRGYEQYF
>NA|few|TRBV21-1|TRBJ1-4
TGTGCCAGCCGGGGGAGGGCGCCTAATGAAAAACTGTTTTTT
CASRGRAPNEKLFF
>NA|NA|TRBV28|TRBJ2-1
TGTGCCAGCAGTTTAAAAGATTCAAAGCAGTTCTTC
CASSLKDSKQFF
>TRBD1|few|TRBV7-9|TRBJ1-5
TGTGCCAGCAGCCAAGACAGGGAAAAGCCCCAGCATTTT
CASSQDREKPQHF
>NA|NA|TRBV4-2|TRBJ1-1
TGTGCCAGCAGCCAACTTCCCAGGAACACTGAAGCTTTCTTT
CASSQLPRNTEAFF
>TRBD2|NA|TRBV4-2|TRBJ2-5
TGTGCCAGCAGCCAAGATCTAGCGGGGGGGCAGAGAGAGACCCAGTACTTC
CASSQDLAGGQRETQYF
>NA|once|TRBV4-1|TRBJ1-1
TGCGCCAGCAGCCAAGGATCGGGTCCTACCCAGAACACTGAAGCTTTCTTT
CASSQGSGPTQNTEAFF
>NA|NA|TRBV23-1|TRBJ1-5
TGCGCCAGCAGTCAGGAGGACCTAAGGGATCAGCCCCAGCATTTT
CASSQEDLRDQPQHF
>NA|NA|TRBV30|TRBJ2-7
TGTGCCTGGAGTGCGAGGAACGAGCAGTACTTC
CAWSARNEQYF
>NA|NA|TRBV6-5|TRBJ2-3
TGTGCCAGCAGTTACTCGAACCGGGGTACGCAGTATTTT
CASSYSNRGTQYF
>TRBD1|NA|TRBV19|TRBJ2-2
TGTGCCAGTAGTATAGATCTAAGGACAGGGGAGACCGGGGAGCTGTTTTTT
CASSIDLRTGETGELFF
>NA|NA|TRBV10-3|TRBJ2-7
TGTGCCATCAGTGATCTCCTTGAGACGTACGAGCAGTACTTC
CAISDLLETYEQYF
>NA|NA|TRBV10-1|TRBJ2-3
TGCGCCAGCGACCACGGGACTCACACAGATACGCAGTATTTT
CASDHGTHTDTQYF
>NA|NA|TRBV4-2|TRBJ2-7
TGTGCCAGCAGCCAACGGAGTACCGAGCAGTACTTC
CASSQRSTEQYF
>TRBD2|NA|TRBV5-4|TRBJ2-7
TGTGCCAGCAGCTTGTTCAGTAGCGGGGGCTACGAGCAGTACTTC
CASSLFSSGGYEQYF
>NA|once|TRBV4-3|TRBJ1-1
TGCGCCAGCAGCCAAGGCGACAGAAAAGAAGCTTTCTTT
CASSQGDRKEAFF
>TRBD2|NA|TRBV30|TRBJ2-3
TGTGCCTGGAGTGTAACCCGGACTAGCGGGGACACAGATACGCAGTATTTT
CAWSVTRTSGDTDTQYF
>NA|once|TRBV28|TRBJ2-7
TGTGCCAGCACAACCGGGCTAACCTACGAGCAGTACTTC
CASTTGLTYEQYF
>NA|NA|TRBV7-6|TRBJ2-7
TGTGCCAGCAGCTTAGCAGACACCCTATCTCCCTACGAGCAGTACTTC
CASSLADTLSPYEQYF
>NA|NA|TRBV5-1|TRBJ1-4
TGCGCCAGCAGCCCGCGGGTCGACGGGGAAAAACTGTTTTTT
CASSPRVDGEKLFF
>NA|NA|TRBV7-8|TRBJ2-7
TGTGCCAGCAGCCCCATGGTCCCGTCCTACGAGCAGTACTTC
CASSPMVPSYEQYF
>TRBD1|NA|TRBV6-5|TRBJ1-1
TGTGCCAGCAGTTACTGGGACAGGGGGACTGAAGCTTTCTTT
CASSYWDRGTEAFF
>NA|NA|TRBV7-2|TRBJ2-7
TGTGCCAGCAGCTTAGTTGGTGACGGGTCCTACGAGCAGTACTTC
CASSLVGDGSYEQYF
>NA|NA|TRBV5-6|TRBJ1-1
TGTGCCAGCAGCTTGGAGTTCGACACTGAAGCTTTCTTT
CASSLEFDTEAFF
>NA|NA|TRBV2|TRBJ1-1
TGTGCCAGCAGTGAATTAGAGTACACTAACACTGAAGCTTTCTTT
CASSELEYTNTEAFF
>NA|NA|TRBV5-1|TRBJ2-1
TGCGCCAGCAGCCCGGGGAGCTCCTACAATGAGCAGTTCTTC
CASSPGSSYNEQFF
>TRBD1|NA|TRBV18|TRBJ1-6
TGTGCCAGCTCACTAGACAGGGGTTTGAATTCACCCCTCCACTTT
CASSLDRGLNSPLHF
>NA|NA|TRBV7-9|TRBJ2-2
TGTGCCTGCAGCAGGGGGGATACCGGGGAGCTGTTTTTT
CACSRGDTGELFF
>NA|NA|TRBV11-3|TRBJ2-2
TGTGCCAGCAGCCTAGGTGGGTGGCTCCAGAACACCGGGGAGCTGTTTTTT
CASSLGGWLQNTGELFF
>NA|NA|TRBV30|TRBJ2-1
TGTGCCTGGACCCCACCCTACAATGAGCAGTTCTTC
CAWTPPYNEQFF
>NA|once|TRBV5-1|TRBJ2-7
TGCGCCAGCAGCTTGGTCCCGGGACAAGCCTACGAGCAGTACTTC
CASSLVPGQAYEQYF
>TRBD2|NA|TRBV6-5|TRBJ2-5
TGTGCCAGCATGTCCGGGACGGGGGGGAAAGAGACCCAGTACTTC
CASMSGTGGKETQYF
>TRBD2|NA|TRBV7-7|TRBJ2-1
TGTGCCAGCAGCACTAGCGGGGGGTACAATGAGCAGTTCTTC
CASSTSGGYNEQFF
>TRBD2|NA|TRBV14|TRBJ2-3
TGTGCCAGCAGCCTACTAGCGGGGGGCACCACAGATACGCAGTATTTT
CASSLLAGGTTDTQYF
>TRBD1|NA|TRBV29-1|TRBJ1-1
TGCAGCGTTGTAAAGGGGGCATGGAACACTGAAGCTTTCTTT
CSVVKGAWNTEAFF
>TRBD1|NA|TRBV5-1|TRBJ1-2
TGCGCCAGCAGCTTGAGGACAGGGAACACCTTC
CASSLRTGNTF
>NA|NA|TRBV5-6|TRBJ2-4
TGTGCCAGCAGAGTTGCCAGGGCCAAAAACATTCAGTACTTC
CASRVARAKNIQYF
>NA|NA|TRBV6-6|TRBJ2-7
TGTGCCAGCAGTTACTCAATGGAACAGGACTACGAGCAGTACTTC
CASSYSMEQDYEQYF
>NA|NA|TRBV30|TRBJ2-7
TGTGCCTGGGTTAGGACACGTACCTACGAGCAGTACTTC
CAWVRTRTYEQYF
>TRBD1|NA|TRBV7-8|TRBJ2-7
TGTGCCAGCAGCTTACCTACTTCCGGGACAGACTCCTACGAGCAGTACTTC
CASSLPTSGTDSYEQYF
>TRBD2|NA|TRBV7-9|TRBJ2-2
TGTGCCAGCAGTTTCCCCCCTTTTCTAGCGGGGGCCTTCACCGGGGAGCTGTTTTTT
CASSFPPFLAGAFTGELFF
>TRBD1|once|TRBV7-8|TRBJ1-1
TGTGCCAGCAGCCTAAGGGACAGTGAAGCTTTCTTT
CASSLRDSEAFF
>TRBD1|NA|TRBV29-1|TRBJ1-3
TGCAGCGTGGTGCGGGACAGGGCCACTGGAAACACCATATATTTT
CSVVRDRATGNTIYF
>NA|NA|TRBV11-3|TRBJ2-5
TGTGCCAGCAGCTTATCCTCCCTAGAGGCCCAGTACTTC
CASSLSSLEAQYF
>TRBD2|NA|TRBV2|TRBJ2-3
TGTGCCAGCAGTGCTCGACTAGCGGGGGCGGCAGATACGCAGTATTTT
CASSARLAGAADTQYF
>TRBD1|NA|TRBV7-6|TRBJ2-5
TGTGCCAGCAGCCGGGACAGACAAGAGACCCAGTACTTC
CASSRDRQETQYF
>NA|NA|TRBV19|TRBJ2-2
TGTGCCGCTAGAAGCCGGGGGACCGGGGAGCTGTTTTTT
CAARSRGTGELFF
>NA|once|TRBV5-6|TRBJ1-1
TGTGCCAGCAGCTTGAAGACAAGCTTGAACACTGAAGCTTTCTTT
CASSLKTSLNTEAFF
>NA|NA|TRBV20-1|TRBJ1-2
TGCAGTGCTGGGACATCCTATGGCTACACCTTC
CSAGTSYGYTF